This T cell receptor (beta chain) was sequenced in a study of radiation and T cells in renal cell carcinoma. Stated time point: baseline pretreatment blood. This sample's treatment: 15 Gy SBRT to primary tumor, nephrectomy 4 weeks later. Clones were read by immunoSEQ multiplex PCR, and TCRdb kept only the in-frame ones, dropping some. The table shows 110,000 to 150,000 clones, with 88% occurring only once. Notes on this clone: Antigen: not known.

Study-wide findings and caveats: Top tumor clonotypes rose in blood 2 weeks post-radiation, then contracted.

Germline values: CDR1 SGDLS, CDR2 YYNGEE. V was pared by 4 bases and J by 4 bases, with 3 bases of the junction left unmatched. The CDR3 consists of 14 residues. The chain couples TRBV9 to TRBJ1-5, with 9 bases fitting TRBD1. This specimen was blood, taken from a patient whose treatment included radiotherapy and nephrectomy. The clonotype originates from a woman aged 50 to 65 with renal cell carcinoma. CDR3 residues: CASSHGTGNQPQHF. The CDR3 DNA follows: TGTGCCAGCAGCCACGGGACAGGGAATCAGCCCCAGCATTTT.